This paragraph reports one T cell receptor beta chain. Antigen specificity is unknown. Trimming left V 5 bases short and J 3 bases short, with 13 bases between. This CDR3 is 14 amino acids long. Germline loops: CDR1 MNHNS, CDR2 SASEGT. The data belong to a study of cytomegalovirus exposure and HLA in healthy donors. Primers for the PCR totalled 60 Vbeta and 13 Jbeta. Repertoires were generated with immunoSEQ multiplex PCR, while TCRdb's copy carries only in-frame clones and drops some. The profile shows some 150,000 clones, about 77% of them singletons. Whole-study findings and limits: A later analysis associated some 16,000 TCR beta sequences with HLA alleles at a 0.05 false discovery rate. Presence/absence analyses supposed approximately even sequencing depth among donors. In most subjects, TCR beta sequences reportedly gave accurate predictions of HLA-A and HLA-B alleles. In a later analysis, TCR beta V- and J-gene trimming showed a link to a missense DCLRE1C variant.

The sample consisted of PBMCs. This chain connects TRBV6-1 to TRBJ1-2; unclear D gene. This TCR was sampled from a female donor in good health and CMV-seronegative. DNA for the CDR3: TGTGCCAGCAGTAATGCGGGAGCCCACTATGGCTACACCTTC. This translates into CASSNAGAHYGYTF.